The 31 T cell receptor beta chains below were found in one sample sequenced in a study of CD8+ T cells in alopecia areata. Following RNA extraction, reverse transcription yielded cDNA that acted as the sequencing template. Data came from immunoSEQ multiplex PCR; TCRdb stores just in-frame clones and leaves some out. The repertoire has roughly 130,000 clones, roughly 58% of them found once; the top ten carry 3.5% to 5%. This specimen consisted of CD4+ T cells sorted from blood, obtained at week 0. These receptors were obtained from a human donor with alopecia areata.

Here the CDR3 DNA reads TGCGCCAGCAGCCCCCAGACGGGCGCCTATAATTCACCCCTCCACTTT. Amino acids: CASSPQTGAYNSPLHF. V is TRBV4-3 and J is TRBJ1-6; no reliable D call. The V gene's germline CDR1 is LGHNA and CDR2 YSLEER. This CDR3 has 16 amino acids. V was trimmed by 4 bases and J by 2 bases, leaving 12 bases between them.

This sequence joins TRBV7-2 and TRBJ1-2; D gene uncertain. Trimming removed 2 bases at V and 10 bases at J, with 11 bases between. The germline V gene has CDR1 SGHTA and CDR2 FQGNSA. There are 12 residues in the CDR3. The CDR3 spells CASSLSTFHYTF. The CDR3 nucleotides read TGTGCCAGCAGCTTATCAACATTTCACTACACCTTC.

The chain recombines TRBV4-3 with TRBJ1-2; 8 bases match TRBD1. Germline lookup yields CDR1 LGHNA and CDR2 YSLEER. J was trimmed by 2 bases and V by 1 base; bases with no gene match: 6. This CDR3 has 16 amino acids. The CDR3 coding sequence is TGCGCCAGCAGCCAAGTGGACAGGGCCCCAAACTATGGCTACACCTTC. This encodes CASSQVDRAPNYGYTF.

This clone was recorded once. In DNA, the CDR3 is TGTGCCAGCAGCCAAAAGGGGGGCCGAGAGGAGCAGTACTTC. Translating it yields CASSQKGGREEQYF. The chain uses TRBV14 and TRBJ2-7; D may match TRBD1 or TRBD2 (6 bases each). The CDR3 sequence is 14 residues long. Germline V gene sequence: CDR1 SGHDN, CDR2 FVKESK. V was clipped by 2 bases and J by 7 bases, with 15 bases between them. Full variable domain (missing parts from reference TRBV14 and TRBJ2-7): EAGVTQFPSHSVIEKGQTVTLRCDPISGHDNLYWYRRVMGKEIKFLLHFVKESKQDESGMPNNRFLAERTGGTYSTLKVQPAELEDSGVYFCASSQKGGREEQYFGPGTRLTVT.

V is TRBV9 and J is TRBJ2-1, with 10 bases matching TRBD2. V dropped 0 bases and J dropped 6; count of bases not matched to a gene: 9. Looked up from germline, CDR1 is SGDLS and CDR2 is YYNGEE. CDR3 length: 17 amino acids. The CDR3 DNA is TGTGCCAGCAGCGTAGCCCAAGCGGGGGGGCCAGGCAATGAGCAGTTCTTC. Translated, it gives CASSVAQAGGPGNEQFF.

The V call is TRBV19, the J call TRBJ1-1; D not certain. V was cut by 5 bases and J by 4 bases, with 14 bases left in between. There are 14 residues in the CDR3. Germline V CDR1 and CDR2: LNHDA, SQIVND (reference sequence). CDR3 coding DNA: TGTGCCAGTAGTCCCCGGACCGTAATCACTGAAGCTTTCTTT. Residues: CASSPRTVITEAFF.

This chain uses TRBV5-1 with TRBJ1-6; 9 bases are shared with TRBD1. The CDR3 loop spans 14 amino acids. The V and J ends lost 4 bases and 8 bases, in that order; junction bases with no gene match: 4. Germline V gene data show CDR1 as SGHRS and CDR2 as YFSETQ. The CDR3 bases are TGCGCCAGCAGCAAGGACAGGGGATATTCACCCCTCCACTTT. Amino acid sequence: CASSKDRGYSPLHF.

The chain couples TRBV4-1 to TRBJ2-5; 13 nucleotides agree with TRBD2. The J call is uncertain, as TRBJ2-7 better fits the DNA end. The CDR3 totals 16 residues. Germline-derived CDR1 and CDR2 are MGHRA and YSYEKL. The CDR3 DNA reads TGCGCCAGCAGCCAAGCACTAGCGGGGGGGAAAGACGAGCAGTACTTC. It encodes CASSQALAGGKDEQYF.

A single count supports this clone. The rearrangement uses TRBV19 and TRBJ1-2; the D is unclear. Germline CDR1 LNHDA, CDR2 SQIVND (reference sequence). V was clipped by 0 bases and J by 8 bases, with 19 bases between them. This CDR3 comprises 16 residues. The CDR3 bases are TGTGCCAGTAGTATAGATAAGAGTGGCTGGGTTGGAGGCTACACCTTC. Protein product: CASSIDKSGWVGGYTF.

CDR3 coding DNA: TGTGCCAGCAGCGTAGGGGGAAACGGGGAGCTGTTTTTT. Translated: CASSVGGNGELFF. The V gene is TRBV9, the J gene TRBJ2-2; no clear D. Trimming shortened V by 0 bases and J by 7 bases, and 7 bases separated the two germline ends. The CDR3 is made up of 13 amino acids. Germline values: CDR1 SGDLS, CDR2 YYNGEE.

There are a few counts of this clone. The gene calls are TRBV5-1 and TRBJ2-5; perhaps D is TRBD1 or TRBD2 (5 bases each). Germline CDR1 reads SGHRS; CDR2 reads YFSETQ. The CDR3 totals 16 residues. The V end lost 4 bases, the J end lost 2 bases, and 18 bases lay between the germline ends. The CDR3 DNA sequence: TGCGCCAGCAGCCGAACATCGAGGGACCCACAAGAGACCCAGTACTTC. It codes for CASSRTSRDPQETQYF.

This clone showed up just once. The chain recombines TRBV19 with TRBJ2-2, with 11 nucleotides matching TRBD2. The germline V gene has CDR1 LNHDA and CDR2 SQIVND (reference sequence). V trimming: 4 bases; J trimming: 4 bases; junction bases outside the gene matches: 8. The CDR3 runs 17 residues. CDR3 region: CASSTLQTSGVTGELFF. CDR3 sequence (DNA): TGTGCCAGTAGTACCCTTCAGACTAGCGGGGTCACCGGGGAGCTGTTTTTT.

The V and J genes are TRBV18 and TRBJ2-1; 15 nucleotides line up with TRBD2. J was trimmed by 1 base and V by 5 bases; bases with no gene match: 6. This CDR3 contains 18 residues. The germline V gene has CDR1 KGHSH and CDR2 LQKENI. The CDR3 region has the DNA TGTGCCAGCTCAAAGGGACTAGCGGGAGGATTGTCCTACAATGAGCAGTTCTTC. Residues: CASSKGLAGGLSYNEQFF.

This chain uses TRBV11-2 with TRBJ2-7; D is undetermined. Deletions cut 0 bases from V and 6 bases from J, with 6 bases between. The CDR3 spans 12 residues. Germline lookup yields CDR1 SGHAT and CDR2 FQNNGV. CDR3 loop: CASSLEESEQYF. The CDR3 DNA is TGTGCCAGCAGCTTAGAGGAGAGCGAGCAGTACTTC.

The V and J genes are TRBV2 and TRBJ1-1; no definite D call. CDR1 SNHLY and CDR2 FYNNEI come from the germline V gene. V was pared by 7 bases and J by 4 bases, with 7 bases between. The CDR3 length is 11 residues. The DNA of the CDR3 is TGTGCCAGCAAGGCAGCCACTGAAGCTTTCTTT. Residues: CASKAATEAFF.

The V call is TRBV7-9, the J call TRBJ2-7; TRBD1 matches at 8 bases. Trimming cost V 5 bases and J 5 bases; bases outside gene matches: 5. CDR3 length: 13 amino acids. Germline CDR1 is SEHNR and CDR2 is FQNEAQ (reference sequence). The CDR3 loop is CASSPRGLNEQYF. The CDR3 coding sequence is TGTGCCAGCAGCCCCAGGGGGCTCAACGAGCAGTACTTC.

The rearrangement uses TRBV7-2 and TRBJ2-7; D is undetermined. CDR1 and CDR2 from the germline V gene are SGHTA and FQGNSA. Between the trimmed V and J ends, which lost 1 base and 5 bases, there was a span of 9 bases. The CDR3 runs 13 residues. The CDR3 is CASSLDRLDEQYF. The DNA for the CDR3 is TGTGCCAGCAGCTTAGATAGGTTGGACGAGCAGTACTTC.

The chain joins TRBV5-1 to TRBJ2-1; 9 bases align to TRBD1. The CDR3 consists of 14 residues. Per the germline V gene, CDR1 is SGHRS and CDR2 is YFSETQ. The V and J ends lost 4 bases and 7 bases, in that order; junction bases with no gene match: 6. The CDR3 region has the DNA TGCGCCAGCAGCGGGGGACAGGGATTGAATGAGCAGTTCTTC. It codes for CASSGGQGLNEQFF. Full variable domain (outside the CDR3, taken from reference TRBV5-1 and TRBJ2-1): KAGVTQTPRYLIKTRGQQVTLSCSPISGHRSVSWYQQTPGQGLQFLFEYFSETQRNKGNFPGRFSGRQFSNSRSEMNVSTLELGDSALYLCASSGGQGLNEQFFGPGTRLTVL.

This CDR3 reads CASSYSWTSVKDEQFF. CDR3 in DNA: TGTGCCAGCAGTTACTCGTGGACTAGCGTTAAGGATGAGCAGTTCTTC. This chain uses TRBV6-5 with TRBJ2-1; TRBD2 aligns across 9 bases. From germline, CDR1 is MNHEY and CDR2 SVGAGI. This CDR3 region has 16 residues. Trimming at V came to 0 bases and at J to 8 bases, leaving 8 bases not matched to a gene.

This clone was seen a few times. The rearrangement uses TRBV30 and TRBJ1-4; TRBD1 matches at 7 bases. Per the germline V gene, CDR1 is GTSNPN and CDR2 is SVGIG (reference sequence). V shed 3 bases, J shed 4 bases, and the junction held 8 bases outside the gene matches. The CDR3 sequence is 15 residues long. The CDR3 region has the DNA TGTGCCTGGAGCCTAATGACAGGGATTAATGAAAAACTGTTTTTT. This codes for CAWSLMTGINEKLFF.

The chain couples TRBV5-1 to TRBJ2-3, with D possibly called TRBD1 or TRBD2 (6 bases each). The CDR3 is 16 residues long. CDR1 and CDR2 (germline): SGHRS, YFSETQ. Trimming cost V 0 bases and J 3 bases, with 14 bases left between them. The CDR3 nucleotides are TGCGCCAGCAGCTTGGTTTTGGGGGGCCGTACAGATACGCAGTATTTT. Its protein product is CASSLVLGGRTDTQYF.

CDR3 DNA: TGTGCCAGCAGCCCCGGGACTAGCGGGAGGGCGGACAATGAGCAGTTCTTC. It translates to CASSPGTSGRADNEQFF. The J gene is TRBJ2-1, the V gene TRBV7-9; 16 bases map to TRBD2. The CDR3 runs 17 residues. V was clipped by 5 bases and J by 5 bases; unmatched bases: 6. Germline V gives CDR1 SEHNR, CDR2 FQNEAQ (reference sequence).

The genes are TRBV2 and TRBJ2-7; no clear D gene. Trimming cost V 4 bases and J 7 bases, with 14 bases left between them. This CDR3 is 13 amino acids long. CDR1 and CDR2 (germline): SNHLY, FYNNEI. The DNA of the CDR3 is TGTGCCAGCAGTGTGGCGACGGAAGGGGAGCAGTACTTC. This codes for CASSVATEGEQYF.

CDR3: CASSSTGTGKNIQYF. The CDR3 DNA sequence: TGCGCCAGCAGCTCCACCGGGACAGGGAAAAACATTCAGTACTTC. The rearrangement links TRBV5-1 to TRBJ2-4, with 9 nucleotides matching TRBD1. Per the germline V gene, CDR1 is SGHRS and CDR2 is YFSETQ. V was clipped by 3 bases and J by 4 bases; unmatched bases: 5. This CDR3 comprises 15 residues.

V and J are TRBV2 and TRBJ1-5; the D gene is possibly TRBD1 (5 bases). V was trimmed by 6 bases and J by 0 bases, leaving 6 bases between them. This CDR3 is 13 amino acids long. CDR1 and CDR2 from the germline V gene are SNHLY and FYNNEI. Here the CDR3 reads CASRQDSNQPQHF. CDR3 coding DNA: TGTGCCAGCAGACAGGATAGCAATCAGCCCCAGCATTTT.

This clone was observed once. The V and J genes are TRBV5-1 and TRBJ2-2, with 8 bases aligning to TRBD2. J was trimmed by 2 bases and V by 1 base; bases with no gene match: 4. This CDR3 has 16 residues. Germline CDR1 and CDR2: SGHRS and YFSETQ. As DNA, the CDR3 is TGCGCCAGCAGCTTGTCGGGACTAGTAAACACCGGGGAGCTGTTTTTT. Protein product: CASSLSGLVNTGELFF.

The chain uses TRBV28 and TRBJ1-5; D gene ambiguous. This CDR3 region has 15 residues. Germline-derived CDR1 and CDR2 are MDHEN and SYDVKM. V lost 5 bases to trimming and J lost 1 base, with 12 bases between them. The CDR3 loop is CASSVRVISNQPQHF. The CDR3 nucleotides are TGTGCCAGCAGTGTACGGGTTATCAGCAATCAGCCCCAGCATTTT.

This chain links TRBV25-1 with TRBJ2-7; D is uncertain. Germline loops: CDR1 MGHDK, CDR2 SYGVNS. V shed 2 bases and J shed 5 bases, with 10 bases lying between them. This CDR3 spans 13 amino acids. The CDR3 reads CASSEPSRHEQYF. CDR3 bases: TGTGCCAGCAGTGAACCCTCGCGGCACGAGCAGTACTTC.

The genes are TRBV18 and TRBJ1-2; D is undetermined. The CDR3 consists of 15 residues. Deletions cut 0 bases from V and 3 bases from J, with 11 bases between. Germline CDR1 and CDR2: KGHSH and LQKENI. Written as DNA, the CDR3 is TGTGCCAGCTCACCACCCTCCGCCAGCCACTATGGCTACACCTTC. Translating it yields CASSPPSASHYGYTF.

This chain joins TRBV2 and TRBJ2-3; D gene ambiguous. The CDR3 covers 13 residues. Per the germline V gene, CDR1 is SNHLY and CDR2 is FYNNEI. V lost 2 bases, J lost 4 bases, and 7 bases lay in between. CDR3 in DNA: TGTGCCAGCAGTGAACTGGGTCCAGATACGCAGTATTTT. As protein: CASSELGPDTQYF.

The chain recombines TRBV28 with TRBJ2-2; 7 bases match TRBD1. This CDR3 spans 14 amino acids. The V segment lost 11 bases and the J segment 1 base; nucleotides outside the gene matches: 7. Germline CDR1 is MDHEN and CDR2 is SYDVKM. The CDR3 coding sequence is TGTGCCCCAAACAGGGGACGGAACACCGGGGAGCTGTTTTTT. This codes for CAPNRGRNTGELFF.